This section outlines one TCR beta chain sequence together with its context. Its specificity is not known. CDR1 and CDR2 (germline): SQVTM, ANQGSEA. The CDR3 loop spans 15 amino acids. Trimming removed 2 bases at V and 5 bases at J, with 18 bases between. Nominal health characterized the donors when sampled, though unrecorded immune exposures were likely. Primers for the PCR totalled 60 Vbeta and 13 Jbeta. Generated by immunoSEQ multiplex PCR, the TCRdb table keeps only in-frame clones and is missing some. The sample has about 110,000 clones, around 79% seen once. This sample is part of a study of cytomegalovirus exposure and HLA in healthy donors. Study observations and caveats: In a later analysis, an Asian-associated ancestry cluster reportedly showed fewer N-insertions than the roughly 700-donor mean.

Sequenced input: PBMCs. This chain links TRBV29-1 with TRBJ1-2; D perhaps matches TRBD1 (5 bases). The sequence came from a woman between 25 and 40 years old in good health and CMV-seronegative. The CDR3 is CSVESPLGATYGYTF. The CDR3 nucleotides are TGCAGCGTTGAATCTCCCTTAGGGGCTACGTATGGCTACACCTTC. Looking up the rest from reference TRBV29-1 and TRBJ1-2 gives the full variable domain: SAVISQKPSRDICQRGTSLTIQCQVDSQVTMMFWYRQQPGQSLTLIATANQGSEATYESGFVIDKFPISRPNLTFSTLTVSNMSPEDSSIYLCSVESPLGATYGYTFGSGTRLTVV.